These 17 T cell receptor beta chains were all obtained from the same sample, sequenced in a study of regulatory T cells in long-lasting Graves disease. Time point of the sample: newly diagnosed GD, antithyroid drugs for less than 3 months. The TCR library was made from RNA that had been extracted from PBMCs in TRIzol. To make TCR beta libraries, researchers used iRepertoire HTBI primers and Arm-PCR of CDR3 regions. TCRdb independently ran MiXCR on the multiplex PCR reads; one entry per CDR3 protein. The sample has hundreds of thousands of distinct CDR3 sequences; 15% to 20% are singletons. The sample was also reused in another study, on T cells in Graves' hyperthyroidism and ophthalmopathy.

The specimen was peripheral blood mononuclear cells (PBMCs), collected at new diagnosis, from a patient treated with antithyroid drugs. These receptors originate from a woman aged 25 to 39 with Graves disease.

This clonotype was seen ten or more times. The J gene is TRBJ2-3, the V gene TRBV3-1; D call uncertain. The CDR3 extends over 15 amino acids. CDR1 LGHDT and CDR2 YNNKEL come from the germline V gene (reference sequence). Trimming cost V 2 bases and J 4 bases, with 13 bases left between them. In nucleotides, the CDR3 is TGTGCCAGCAGCCAACTGGGTAGGAAAGCAGATACGCAGTATTTT. Its protein product is CASSQLGRKADTQYF.

The J gene is TRBJ2-7, the V gene TRBV7-6; 11 nucleotides agree with TRBD2. The ends lost 2 bases at V and 7 bases at J; junction bases unmatched: 10. This CDR3 has 16 residues. In germline, CDR1 is SGHVS, CDR2 FNYEAQ. The CDR3 sequence is CASSLSGVGTSGEQYF. Written as DNA, the CDR3 is TGTGCCAGCAGCTTATCAGGGGTCGGGACTAGCGGAGAGCAGTACTTC.

The chain is built from TRBV20-1 and TRBJ1-5; D call uncertain. The V end lost 1 base, the J end lost 4 bases, and 11 bases lay between the germline ends. The CDR3 is made up of 14 amino acids. Germline CDR1 reads DFQATT; CDR2 reads SNEGSKA (reference sequence). CDR3 nucleotides: TGCAGTGCTAGAGGAACGGCGTTAAATCAGCCCCAGCATTTT. Translating it yields CSARGTALNQPQHF.

About this clonotype itself: The germline gene is not matched at one end of the junction; a read error may be the cause. The chain combines TRBV5-1 with TRBJ1-5; D is perhaps TRBD1 (6 bases). The CDR3 is made up of 15 amino acids. Germline V gene sequence: CDR1 SGHRS, CDR2 YFSETQ. The DNA of the CDR3 is TGCACCAGCAGCCTATCGACAGGCGCCAATCAGCCCCAGCATTTT. Its translation: CTSSLSTGANQPQHF.

The table lists this clonotype with a few counts. No conserved phenylalanine or tryptophan ends this CDR3, so it is likely a read error. The rearrangement joins TRBV2 to TRBJ2-1, with a possible D match to TRBD2 (5 bases). There are 13 residues in the CDR3. Trimming pared 6 bases from V and 3 bases from J, leaving 9 bases between. CDR1 is SNHLY and CDR2 is FYNNEI in the germline V gene. The CDR3 region is CASSLLDYNEQFL. The CDR3 region has the DNA TGTGCCAGCAGCCTACTAGACTACAATGAGCAGTTCCTC.

Ten or more counts support this clonotype. The chain employs TRBV7-9 and TRBJ2-7; no clear D gene. The CDR3 consists of 12 residues. Trimming cost V 3 bases and J 4 bases, with 7 bases left between them. Germline loops: CDR1 SEHNR, CDR2 FQNEAQ (reference sequence). CDR3 region: CASSFKDYEQYF. In DNA, the CDR3 is TGTGCCAGCAGCTTCAAAGATTACGAGCAGTACTTC.

This clonotype occurred many times. The rearrangement links TRBV29-1 to TRBJ1-1, with no clear D. V dropped 6 bases and J dropped 3 bases, with 11 bases sitting between them. CDR3 size: 12 residues. Germline-derived CDR1 and CDR2 are SQVTM and ANQGSEA. The CDR3 sequence is CSVSAGYTEAFF. Here the CDR3 DNA reads TGCAGCGTCAGCGCAGGTTACACTGAAGCTTTCTTT.

This rearrangement joins TRBV20-1 to TRBJ2-2; 9 positions agree with TRBD2. From germline, CDR1 is DFQATT and CDR2 SNEGSKA (reference sequence). This CDR3 has 13 amino acids. The J segment lost 13 bases and the V segment lost 6 bases, leaving 12 bases of the junction unmatched. CDR3 residues: CSAGTSGPRGLFF. The CDR3 DNA is TGCAGTGCCGGAACTAGCGGGCCCCGAGGGCTGTTTTTT.

V gene TRBV28 combines with J gene TRBJ1-4; maybe TRBD1 (6 bases). V lost 8 bases to trimming and J lost 8 bases, with 15 bases between them. Germline V gene data show CDR1 as MDHEN and CDR2 as SYDVKM. The CDR3 consists of 13 residues. For the CDR3, the DNA is TGTGCCAGCGGGCGGGGGCACCGGGAAAAACTGTTTTTT. Its protein product is CASGRGHREKLFF.

The chain recombines TRBV9 with TRBJ1-2; D is undetermined. CDR1 is SGDLS and CDR2 is YYNGEE in the germline V gene. The CDR3 sequence is 12 residues long. With 4 bases removed from V and 5 bases from J, the gap between germline ends came to 9 bases. This chain's CDR3 is CASSPNGYGYTF. The CDR3 DNA sequence: TGTGCCAGCAGCCCGAACGGGTATGGCTACACCTTC.

This clonotype was seen repeatedly, ten times or more. The V and J genes are TRBV24-1 and TRBJ2-1; D is uncertain. Germline V gene sequence: CDR1 KGHDR, CDR2 SFDVKD. Trimming removed 1 base from V and 6 bases from J, with 12 bases in between. The CDR3 extends over 15 amino acids. The DNA for the CDR3 is TGTGCCACCAGTGATTTTCTAACAGCAGGCAATGAGCAGTTCTTC. It yields the protein CATSDFLTAGNEQFF.

This clonotype was seen repeatedly, ten times or more. CDR3 coding DNA: TGTGCCAGCACAAGACAGGGGGCGGAGACCCAGTACTTC. Amino acids: CASTRQGAETQYF. The chain joins TRBV13 to TRBJ2-5, with 10 positions matching TRBD1. The CDR3 loop spans 13 amino acids. Germline CDR1 is PRHDT and CDR2 is FYEKMQ (reference sequence). With V trimmed by 7 bases and J by 5 bases, 4 bases remained unmatched. Full variable domain (remainder filled in from reference TRBV13 and TRBJ2-5): AAGVIQSPRHLIKEKRETATLKCYPIPRHDTVYWYQQGPGQDPQFLISFYEKMQSDKGSIPDRFSAQQFSDYHSELNMSSLELGDSALYFCASTRQGAETQYFGPGTRLLVL.

This clonotype was seen only a few times. The rearrangement joins TRBV6-1 to TRBJ2-3; 10 bases map to TRBD2. CDR1 and CDR2 (germline): MNHNS, SASEGT. V lost 7 bases and J lost 5; bases outside the gene matches: 3. This CDR3 is 13 amino acids long. The CDR3 is CASTVAGGDTQYF. As DNA, the CDR3 is TGTGCCAGCACGGTAGCGGGGGGAGATACGCAGTATTTT.

Only a few counts were recorded for this clonotype. In DNA form, the CDR3 reads TGTGCCATCAAGGACAGGGACGGCGAGCAGTACTTC. Its protein is CAIKDRDGEQYF. The V gene is TRBV10-3, the J gene TRBJ2-7, with TRBD1 matching over 8 bases. The CDR3 extends over 12 amino acids. V dropped 7 bases and J dropped 6; count of bases not matched to a gene: 5. Germline-derived CDR1 and CDR2 are ENHRY and SYGVKD.

The sample holds many counts of this clonotype. This chain links TRBV27 with TRBJ2-1, with a tentative D call TRBD2 (5 bases). Trimming took 6 bases from V and 1 from J, leaving 16 bases between them. This CDR3 is built from 16 residues. Germline V gene lookup returns CDR1 MNHEY and CDR2 SMNVEV (reference sequence). The CDR3: CASSPPGERSYNEQFF. For the CDR3, the DNA is TGTGCCAGCAGCCCCCCCGGGGAGAGGTCCTACAATGAGCAGTTCTTC.

This sequence joins TRBV28 and TRBJ2-7, with 10 bases identical to TRBD2. The trim removed 4 bases at V and 2 bases at J, leaving 5 bases unmatched. Germline CDR1 and CDR2: MDHEN and SYDVKM. CDR3 length: 15 residues. CDR3 in amino acids: CASSSSGSPAYEQYF. In DNA form, the CDR3 reads TGTGCCAGCAGTTCTAGCGGGAGTCCAGCCTACGAGCAGTACTTC.

The rearrangement links TRBV5-4 to TRBJ2-5; 9 nucleotides line up with TRBD2. The CDR3 contains 16 residues. The germline V gene encodes CDR1 SGHNT and CDR2 YYREEE (reference sequence). V shed 2 bases, J shed 4 bases, and the junction held 9 bases outside the gene matches. The CDR3 loop reads CASSLYSGRGGETQYF. CDR3 coding DNA: TGTGCCAGCAGCTTATATAGCGGGAGAGGGGGAGAGACCCAGTACTTC.